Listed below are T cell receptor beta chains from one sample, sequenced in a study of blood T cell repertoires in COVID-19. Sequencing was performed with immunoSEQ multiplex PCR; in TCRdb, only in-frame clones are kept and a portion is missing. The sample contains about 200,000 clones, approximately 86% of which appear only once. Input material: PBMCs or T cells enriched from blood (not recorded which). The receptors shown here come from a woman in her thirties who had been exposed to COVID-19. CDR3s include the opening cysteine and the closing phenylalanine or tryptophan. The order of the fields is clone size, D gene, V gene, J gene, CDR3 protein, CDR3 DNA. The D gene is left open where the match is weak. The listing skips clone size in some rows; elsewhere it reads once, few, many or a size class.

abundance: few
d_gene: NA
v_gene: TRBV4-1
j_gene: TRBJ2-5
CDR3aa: CASSLSVRAGQPQETQYF
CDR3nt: TGCGCCAGCAGCCTTTCTGTGCGAGCGGGCCAACCCCAAGAGACCCAGTACTTC

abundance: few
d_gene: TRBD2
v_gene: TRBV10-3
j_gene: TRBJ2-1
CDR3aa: CAISGGLAGRDEQFF
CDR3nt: TGTGCCATCAGTGGGGGACTAGCGGGTCGCGATGAGCAGTTCTTC

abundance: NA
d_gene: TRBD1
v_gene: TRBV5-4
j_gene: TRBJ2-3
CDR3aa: CASSLQGATDTQYF
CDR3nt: TGTGCCAGCAGCTTACAGGGGGCCACAGATACGCAGTATTTT

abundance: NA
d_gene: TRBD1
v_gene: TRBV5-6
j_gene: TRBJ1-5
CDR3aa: CASSSTTGIQPQHF
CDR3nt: TGTGCCAGCAGCTCCACGACAGGGATTCAGCCCCAGCATTTT

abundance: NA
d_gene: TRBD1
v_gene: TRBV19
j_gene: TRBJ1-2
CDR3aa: CASKGTGLNYGYTF
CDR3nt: TGTGCCAGTAAAGGGACAGGGCTAAACTATGGCTACACCTTC

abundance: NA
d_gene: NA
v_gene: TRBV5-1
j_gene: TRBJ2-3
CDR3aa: CASSVQGLMDTQYF
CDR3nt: TGCGCCAGCAGCGTTCAGGGGCTCATGGATACGCAGTATTTT

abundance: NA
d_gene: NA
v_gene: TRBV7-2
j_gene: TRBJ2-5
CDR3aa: CASSSYSQTQYF
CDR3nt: TGTGCCAGCAGCTCATACAGTCAGACCCAGTACTTC

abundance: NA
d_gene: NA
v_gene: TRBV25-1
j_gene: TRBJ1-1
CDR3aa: CASSEYDTRNTEAFF
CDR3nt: TGTGCCAGCAGTGAATATGACACGAGGAACACTGAAGCTTTCTTT

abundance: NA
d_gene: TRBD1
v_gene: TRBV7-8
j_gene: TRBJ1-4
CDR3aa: CASSLSSTGGLNEKLFF
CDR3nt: TGTGCCAGCAGCTTAAGTTCGACAGGGGGCCTTAATGAAAAACTGTTTTTT

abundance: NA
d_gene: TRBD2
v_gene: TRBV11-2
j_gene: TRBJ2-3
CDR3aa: CASSLPEGTSGPSTDTQYF
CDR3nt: TGTGCCAGCAGCTTACCCGAGGGGACTAGCGGGCCGAGCACAGATACGCAGTATTTT

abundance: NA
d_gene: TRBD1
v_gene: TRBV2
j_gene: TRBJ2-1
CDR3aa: CASRDRGKSNEQFF
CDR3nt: TGTGCCAGCAGGGACAGGGGTAAATCCAATGAGCAGTTCTTC

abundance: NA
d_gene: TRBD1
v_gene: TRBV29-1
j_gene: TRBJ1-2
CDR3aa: CSVRTGNGYTF
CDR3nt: TGCAGCGTTCGGACAGGGAATGGCTACACCTTC

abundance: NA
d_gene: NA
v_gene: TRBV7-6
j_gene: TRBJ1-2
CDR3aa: CASSFYSTTNYGYTF
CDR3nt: TGTGCCAGCAGCTTCTACAGTACGACTAACTATGGCTACACCTTC

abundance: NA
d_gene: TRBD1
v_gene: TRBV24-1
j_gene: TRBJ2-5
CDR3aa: CATSETGIQETQYF
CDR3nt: TGTGCCACCAGTGAGACAGGGATTCAAGAGACCCAGTACTTC

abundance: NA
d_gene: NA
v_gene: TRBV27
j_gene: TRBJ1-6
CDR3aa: CASRVGSYNSPLHF
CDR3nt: TGTGCCAGCAGGGTCGGCTCCTATAATTCACCCCTCCACTTT

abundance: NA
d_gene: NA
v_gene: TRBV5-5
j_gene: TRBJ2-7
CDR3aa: CASSGGRPDAYEQYF
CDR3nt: TGTGCCAGCAGCGGAGGGCGACCGGATGCCTACGAGCAGTACTTC

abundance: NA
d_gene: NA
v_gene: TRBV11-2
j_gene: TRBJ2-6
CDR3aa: CASRRPGAGANVLTF
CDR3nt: TGTGCCAGCAGGAGGCCGGGTGCTGGGGCCAACGTCCTGACTTTC

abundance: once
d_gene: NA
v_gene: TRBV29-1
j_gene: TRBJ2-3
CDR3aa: CSAVLDTQYF
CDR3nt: TGCAGCGCCGTATTAGATACGCAGTATTTT

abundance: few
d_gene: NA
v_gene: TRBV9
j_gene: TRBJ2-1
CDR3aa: CASSEVAASNEQFF
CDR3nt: TGTGCCAGCAGTGAGGTAGCGGCTTCCAATGAGCAGTTCTTC

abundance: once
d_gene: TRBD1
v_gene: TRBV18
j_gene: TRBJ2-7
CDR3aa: CASSPGDSGYEQYF
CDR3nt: TGTGCCAGCTCACCAGGGGACAGTGGATACGAGCAGTACTTC

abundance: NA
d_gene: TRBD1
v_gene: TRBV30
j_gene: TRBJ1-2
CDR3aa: CAWRFRADRVEGYTF
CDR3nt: TGTGCCTGGAGGTTCCGAGCTGACAGGGTGGAAGGCTACACCTTC

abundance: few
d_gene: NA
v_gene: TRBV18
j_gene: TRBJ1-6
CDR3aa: CASSPDRTPLHF
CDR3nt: TGTGCCAGCTCACCCGACAGGACACCCCTCCACTTT

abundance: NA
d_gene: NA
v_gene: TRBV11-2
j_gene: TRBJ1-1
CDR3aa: CASSFDRMGTEAFF
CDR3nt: TGTGCCAGCAGCTTCGACAGGATGGGAACTGAAGCTTTCTTT

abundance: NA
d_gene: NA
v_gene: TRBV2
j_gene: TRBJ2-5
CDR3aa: CASRVNPVGAQETQYF
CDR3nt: TGTGCCAGCAGAGTGAACCCAGTGGGAGCTCAAGAGACCCAGTACTTC

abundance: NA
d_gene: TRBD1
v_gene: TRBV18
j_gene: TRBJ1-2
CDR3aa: CASSLSGTGNYGYTF
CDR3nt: TGTGCCAGCTCACTCTCCGGGACAGGGAACTATGGCTACACCTTC

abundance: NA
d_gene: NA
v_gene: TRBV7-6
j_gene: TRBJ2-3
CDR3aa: CASSLARSLSTDTQYF
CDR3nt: TGTGCCAGCAGCTTAGCGAGGAGCTTAAGCACAGATACGCAGTATTTT

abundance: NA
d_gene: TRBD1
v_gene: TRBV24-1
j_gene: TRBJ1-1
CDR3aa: CATSDSGRGLSEAFF
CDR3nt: TGTGCCACCAGTGATTCAGGAAGGGGGCTATCTGAAGCTTTCTTT

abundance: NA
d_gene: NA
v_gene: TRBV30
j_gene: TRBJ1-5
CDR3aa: CAWSDAGVQPQHF
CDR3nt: TGTGCCTGGAGTGATGCAGGGGTTCAGCCCCAGCATTTT

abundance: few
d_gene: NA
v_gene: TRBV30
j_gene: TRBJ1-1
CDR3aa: CAWSPQGTEAFF
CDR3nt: TGTGCCTGGTCCCCCCAGGGTACCGAAGCTTTCTTT

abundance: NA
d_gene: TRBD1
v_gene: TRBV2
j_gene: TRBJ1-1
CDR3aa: CARVRDSLTLEAFF
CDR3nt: TGTGCCAGGGTTAGGGACAGCTTAACCCTTGAAGCTTTCTTT

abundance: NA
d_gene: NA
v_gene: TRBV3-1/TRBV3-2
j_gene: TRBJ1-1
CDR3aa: CASSLGALSPEAFF
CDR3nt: TGTGCCAGCAGCCTAGGGGCGCTTAGCCCTGAAGCTTTCTTT

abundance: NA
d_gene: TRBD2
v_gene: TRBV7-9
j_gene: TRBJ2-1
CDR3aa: CASKPAGTRGNEQFF
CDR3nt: TGTGCCAGCAAACCCGCCGGGACTAGAGGTAATGAGCAGTTCTTC

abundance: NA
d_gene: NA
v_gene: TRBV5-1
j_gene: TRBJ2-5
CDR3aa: CASSLGTAQETQYF
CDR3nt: TGCGCCAGCAGCTTGGGGACAGCGCAAGAGACCCAGTACTTC

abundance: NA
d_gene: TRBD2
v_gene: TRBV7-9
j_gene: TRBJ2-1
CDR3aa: CASREPGGGLNNEQFF
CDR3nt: TGTGCCAGCAGAGAGCCCGGGGGAGGGCTTAACAATGAGCAGTTCTTC

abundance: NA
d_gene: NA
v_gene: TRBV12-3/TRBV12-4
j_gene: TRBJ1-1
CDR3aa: CASSSGGVGAFF
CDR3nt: TGTGCCAGCAGTTCAGGAGGGGTGGGGGCTTTCTTT

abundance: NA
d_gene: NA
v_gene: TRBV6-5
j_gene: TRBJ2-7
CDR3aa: CASSYSRQGLYEQYF
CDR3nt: TGTGCCAGCAGTTATTCCCGACAGGGACTCTACGAGCAGTACTTC

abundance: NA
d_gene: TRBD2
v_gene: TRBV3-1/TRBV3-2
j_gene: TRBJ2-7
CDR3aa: CASRRTSGDSYEQYF
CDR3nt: TGTGCCAGCAGACGAACTAGCGGGGATTCCTACGAGCAGTACTTC

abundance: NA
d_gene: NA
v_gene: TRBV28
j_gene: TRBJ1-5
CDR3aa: CASSLNNRNQPQHF
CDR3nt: TGTGCCAGCAGTTTAAATAACAGAAATCAGCCCCAGCATTTT

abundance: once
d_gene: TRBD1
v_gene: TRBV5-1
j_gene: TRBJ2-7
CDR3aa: CASSSDRGAFYEQYF
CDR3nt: TGCGCCAGCAGCTCGGACAGGGGAGCGTTCTACGAGCAGTACTTC

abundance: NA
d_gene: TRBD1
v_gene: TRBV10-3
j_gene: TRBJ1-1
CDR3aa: CAIRTGGADTEAFF
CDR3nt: TGTGCCATCAGGACAGGGGGCGCTGACACTGAAGCTTTCTTT

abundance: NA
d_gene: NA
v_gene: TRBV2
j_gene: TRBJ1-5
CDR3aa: CASSDHEQPQHF
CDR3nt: TGTGCCAGCAGTGACCATGAGCAGCCCCAGCATTTT

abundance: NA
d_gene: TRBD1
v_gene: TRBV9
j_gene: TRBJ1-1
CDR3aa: CASSSRQGGEAFF
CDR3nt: TGTGCCAGCAGCTCTCGACAGGGTGGGGAAGCTTTCTTT

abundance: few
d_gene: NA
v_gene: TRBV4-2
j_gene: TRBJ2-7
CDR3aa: CASSQGVSVLSGTYEQYF
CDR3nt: TGTGCCAGCAGCCAAGGAGTGAGTGTGCTAAGCGGCACCTACGAGCAGTACTTC

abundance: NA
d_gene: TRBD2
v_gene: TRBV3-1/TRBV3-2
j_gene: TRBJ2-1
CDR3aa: CASTPSGDYNEQFF
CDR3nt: TGTGCCAGCACTCCTAGCGGGGACTACAATGAGCAGTTCTTC

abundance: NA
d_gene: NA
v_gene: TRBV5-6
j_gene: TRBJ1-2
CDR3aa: CASSLGTSNYGYTF
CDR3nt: TGTGCCAGCAGCTTAGGGACAAGTAACTATGGCTACACCTTC

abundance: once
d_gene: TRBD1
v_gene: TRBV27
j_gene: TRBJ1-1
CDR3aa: CASSLQGASSSFNTEAFF
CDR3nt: TGTGCCAGCAGTTTACAGGGGGCTTCTTCTAGTTTTAACACTGAAGCTTTCTTT

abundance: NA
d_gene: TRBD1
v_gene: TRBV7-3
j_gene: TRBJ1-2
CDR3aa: CASSSAPGGGYTF
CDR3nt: TGTGCCAGCAGTTCAGCCCCAGGGGGTGGCTACACCTTC

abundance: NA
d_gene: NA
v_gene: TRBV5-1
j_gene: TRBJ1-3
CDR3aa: CASSSDPSGNTIYF
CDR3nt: TGCGCCAGCAGCTCAGATCCCTCTGGAAACACCATATATTTT